The clone carrying this T cell receptor (beta chain) was found a few times. Antigen unknown. The data were obtained in a study of beta chain features in type 1 diabetes. Study-wide results and limits: A moderate, significant TCRB CDR3 shortening appeared in type 1 diabetes across four CD4+ subsets. PCR might favor shorter templates, equally in patients and controls.

The isolated RNA, all of it, was reverse transcribed, so expressed TCRB transcripts were what got sequenced. The average read count of naive, central memory and regulatory T cell samples was about 3.57 million. Profiled with immunoSEQ multiplex PCR; TCRdb holds only in-frame clones, not every one. The profile shows about 700,000 clones, 10% to 15% of them singletons. Only one heparinised blood draw was taken per donor, and its volume averaged roughly 120 mL. CD45RO/CCR7/CD25/CD127/CD95/CD27 separated CD4+ naive, central memory, regulatory and stem cell-like memory cells by sorting. This CDR3 contains 15 residues. J gave up 2 bases and V 4 bases, and 8 bases lay outside the gene matches. The germline V gene encodes CDR1 GTSNPN and CDR2 SVGIG (reference sequence).

The rearrangement uses TRBV30 and TRBJ1-2; TRBD1 matches at 9 bases. The clonotype originates from a man aged 18 to 30 with type 1 diabetes. The sample consisted of naive CD4+ T cells from blood. The CDR3 protein is CAWIQDRGYNYGYTF. The CDR3 coding sequence is TGTGCCTGGATCCAGGACAGGGGTTACAACTATGGCTACACCTTC.